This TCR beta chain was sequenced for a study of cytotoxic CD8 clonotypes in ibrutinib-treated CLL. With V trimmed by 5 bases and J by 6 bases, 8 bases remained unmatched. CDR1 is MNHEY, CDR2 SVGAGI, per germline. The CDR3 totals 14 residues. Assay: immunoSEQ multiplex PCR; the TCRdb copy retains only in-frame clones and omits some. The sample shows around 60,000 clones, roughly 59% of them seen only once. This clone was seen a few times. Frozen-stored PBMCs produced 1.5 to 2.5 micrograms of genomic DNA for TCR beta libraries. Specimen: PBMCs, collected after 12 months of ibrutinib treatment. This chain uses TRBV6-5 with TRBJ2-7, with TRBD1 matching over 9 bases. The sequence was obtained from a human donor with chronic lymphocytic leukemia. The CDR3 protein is CASSAPGQGTEQYV. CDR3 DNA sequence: TGTGCCAGCAGTGCCCCGGGACAGGGTACCGAGCAGTACGTC.